The entry that follows covers one T cell receptor (beta chain) sequence. The V end was cut by 3 bases, the J end by 0 bases, with 8 bases between. In germline, CDR1 is SQVTM, CDR2 ANQGSEA. This CDR3 contains 13 residues. The sample originates from a study of control samples from healthy donors and cancer patients. Repertoires were generated with immunoSEQ multiplex PCR, while TCRdb's copy carries only in-frame clones and drops some. The data contain some 100,000 clones, roughly 92% of them singletons. The genes are TRBV29-1 and TRBJ1-1; D perhaps matches TRBD1 (5 bases). The sequenced sample consisted of blood. The source of this sequence is a human donor in good health. The donor label of this sample is uncertain. CDR3 in DNA: TGCAGCGTTGAGAAGGGGCTGAACACTGAAGCTTTCTTT. Translated: CSVEKGLNTEAFF.